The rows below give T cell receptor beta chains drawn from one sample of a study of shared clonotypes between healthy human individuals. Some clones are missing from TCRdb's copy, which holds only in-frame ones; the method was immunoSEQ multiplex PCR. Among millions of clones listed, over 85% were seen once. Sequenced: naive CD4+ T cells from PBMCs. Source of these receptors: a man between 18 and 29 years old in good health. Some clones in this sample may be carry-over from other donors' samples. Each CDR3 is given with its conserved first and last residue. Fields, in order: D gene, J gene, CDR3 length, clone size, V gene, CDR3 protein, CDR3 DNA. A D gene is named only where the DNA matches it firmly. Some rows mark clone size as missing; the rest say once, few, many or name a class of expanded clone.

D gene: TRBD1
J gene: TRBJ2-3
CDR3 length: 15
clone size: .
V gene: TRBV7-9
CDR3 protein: CASSLPGDRGDTQYF
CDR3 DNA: TGTGCCAGCAGCCTACCCGGCGACAGGGGGGATACGCAGTATTTT

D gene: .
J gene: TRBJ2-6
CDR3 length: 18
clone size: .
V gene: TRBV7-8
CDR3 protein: CASSLLRGRDRGANVLTF
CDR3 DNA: TGTGCCAGCAGCCTACTCCGCGGTCGGGACCGTGGGGCCAACGTCCTGACTTTC

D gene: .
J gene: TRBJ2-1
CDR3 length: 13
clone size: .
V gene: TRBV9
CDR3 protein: CASSTTPYNEQFF
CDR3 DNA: TGTGCCAGCAGCACTACCCCCTACAATGAGCAGTTCTTC

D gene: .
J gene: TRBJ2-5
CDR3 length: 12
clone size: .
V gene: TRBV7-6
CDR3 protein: CASGEIQETQYF
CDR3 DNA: TGTGCCAGCGGAGAGATACAAGAGACCCAGTACTTC

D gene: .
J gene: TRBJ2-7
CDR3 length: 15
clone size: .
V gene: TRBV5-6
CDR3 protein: CASSRRPGHSYEQYF
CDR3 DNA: TGTGCCAGCAGCAGGCGGCCTGGTCACTCCTACGAGCAGTACTTC

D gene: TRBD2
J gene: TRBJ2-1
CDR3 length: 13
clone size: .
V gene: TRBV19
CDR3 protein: CASRGTSYFEQFF
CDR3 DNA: TGTGCCAGTAGAGGGACTAGCTATTTTGAGCAGTTCTTC

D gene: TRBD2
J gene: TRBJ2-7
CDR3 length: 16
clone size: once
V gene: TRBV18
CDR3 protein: CASSPPGLAGTYEQYF
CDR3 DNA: TGTGCCAGCTCACCACCGGGACTAGCGGGAACTTACGAGCAGTACTTC

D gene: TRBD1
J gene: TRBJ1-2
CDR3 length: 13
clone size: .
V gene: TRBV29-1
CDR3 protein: CSALQGAGYGYTF
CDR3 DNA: TGCAGCGCCCTACAGGGGGCAGGCTATGGCTACACCTTC

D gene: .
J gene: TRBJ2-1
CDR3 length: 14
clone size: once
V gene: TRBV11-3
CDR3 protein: CASSPEVVPNEQFF
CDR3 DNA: TGTGCCAGCAGCCCTGAGGTAGTCCCCAATGAGCAGTTCTTC

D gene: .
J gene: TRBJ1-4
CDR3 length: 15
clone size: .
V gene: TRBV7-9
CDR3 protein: CASSPRGATNEKLFF
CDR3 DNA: TGTGCCAGCAGCCCACGGGGTGCAACTAATGAAAAACTGTTTTTT

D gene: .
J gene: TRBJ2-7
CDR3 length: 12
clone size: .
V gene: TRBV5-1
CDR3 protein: CASSLPAREQYF
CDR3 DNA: TGCGCCAGCAGCTTGCCAGCTCGGGAGCAGTACTTC

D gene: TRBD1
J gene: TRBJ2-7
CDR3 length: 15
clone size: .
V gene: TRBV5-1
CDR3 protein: CASSRPGTGSYEQYF
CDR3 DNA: TGCGCCAGCAGCCGGCCCGGGACAGGGTCCTACGAGCAGTACTTC

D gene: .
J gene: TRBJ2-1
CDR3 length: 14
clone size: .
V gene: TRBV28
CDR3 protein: CATAIPGRWYEQFF
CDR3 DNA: TGTGCCACAGCAATACCAGGTAGGTGGTATGAGCAGTTCTTC

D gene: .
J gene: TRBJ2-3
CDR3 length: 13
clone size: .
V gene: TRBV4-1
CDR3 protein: CASSRIVTDTQYF
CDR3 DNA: TGCGCCAGCAGCCGAATAGTCACAGATACGCAGTATTTT

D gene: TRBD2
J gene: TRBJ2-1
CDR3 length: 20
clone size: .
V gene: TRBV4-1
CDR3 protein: CASSTWGSDSGSISYNEQFF
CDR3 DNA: TGCGCCAGCAGTACTTGGGGGTCAGATAGCGGGAGTATCTCCTACAATGAGCAGTTCTTC

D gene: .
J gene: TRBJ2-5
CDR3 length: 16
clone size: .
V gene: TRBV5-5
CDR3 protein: CASSRGASALQETQYF
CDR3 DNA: TGTGCCAGCAGCCGGGGGGCTAGCGCTCTACAAGAGACCCAGTACTTC

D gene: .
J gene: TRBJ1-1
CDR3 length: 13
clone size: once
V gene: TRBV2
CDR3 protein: CASSPRDVTEAFF
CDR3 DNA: TGTGCCAGCAGTCCCCGGGACGTCACTGAAGCTTTCTTT

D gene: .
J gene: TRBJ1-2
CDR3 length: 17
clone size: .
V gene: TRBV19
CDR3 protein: CASSPGDREATNYGYTF
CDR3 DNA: TGTGCCAGTAGTCCAGGGGACCGAGAGGCCACCAACTATGGCTACACCTTC

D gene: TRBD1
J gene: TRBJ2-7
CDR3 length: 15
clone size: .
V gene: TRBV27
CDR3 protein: CASSPIQGAPAEQYF
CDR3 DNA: TGTGCCAGCAGTCCTATTCAGGGGGCGCCGGCCGAGCAGTACTTC

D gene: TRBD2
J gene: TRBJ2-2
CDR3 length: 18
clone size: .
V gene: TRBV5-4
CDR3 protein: CASSLAELAGGPVGELFF
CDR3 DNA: TGTGCCAGCAGCCTAGCAGAACTAGCGGGAGGGCCTGTCGGGGAGCTGTTTTTT

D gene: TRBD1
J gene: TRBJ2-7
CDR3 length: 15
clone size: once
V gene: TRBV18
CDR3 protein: CASSPLGTGGSEQYF
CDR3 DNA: TGTGCCAGCTCACCGCTAGGGACAGGGGGCAGCGAGCAGTACTTC

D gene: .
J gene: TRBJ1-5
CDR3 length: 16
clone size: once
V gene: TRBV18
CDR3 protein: CASSPPGTGSNQPQHF
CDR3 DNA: TGTGCCAGCTCACCACCCGGGACCGGAAGCAATCAGCCCCAGCATTTT

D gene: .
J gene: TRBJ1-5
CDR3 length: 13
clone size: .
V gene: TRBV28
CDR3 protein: CAVGRQINQPQHF
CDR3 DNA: TGTGCCGTCGGACGGCAAATTAATCAGCCCCAGCATTTT

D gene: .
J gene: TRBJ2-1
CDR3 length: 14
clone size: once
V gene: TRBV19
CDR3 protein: CASMGYGDYNEQFF
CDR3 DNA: TGTGCCAGTATGGGGTATGGGGACTACAATGAGCAGTTCTTC

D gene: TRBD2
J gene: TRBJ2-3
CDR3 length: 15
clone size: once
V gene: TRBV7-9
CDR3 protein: CASSSRDYLPDTQYF
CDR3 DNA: TGTGCCAGCAGCTCCCGGGACTACCTTCCGGATACGCAGTATTTT

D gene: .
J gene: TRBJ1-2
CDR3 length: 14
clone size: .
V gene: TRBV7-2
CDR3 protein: CASSITRGDNGYTF
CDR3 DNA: TGTGCCAGCAGCATAACAAGAGGGGACAATGGCTACACCTTC

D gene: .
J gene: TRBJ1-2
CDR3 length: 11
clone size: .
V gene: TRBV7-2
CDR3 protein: CASSRYYGYTF
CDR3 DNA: TGTGCCAGCAGCCGTTACTATGGCTACACCTTC

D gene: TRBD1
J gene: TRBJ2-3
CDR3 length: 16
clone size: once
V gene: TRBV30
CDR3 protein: CAWSVGRTGSTDTQYF
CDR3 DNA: TGTGCCTGGAGTGTAGGTAGGACAGGGAGCACAGATACGCAGTATTTT

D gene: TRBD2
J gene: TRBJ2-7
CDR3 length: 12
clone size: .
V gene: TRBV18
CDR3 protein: CASSAAGVEQYF
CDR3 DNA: TGTGCCAGCTCCGCAGCGGGAGTTGAGCAGTACTTC

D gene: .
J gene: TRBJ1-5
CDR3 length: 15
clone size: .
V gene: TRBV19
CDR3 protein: CASSIGGDSNQPQHF
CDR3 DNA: TGTGCCAGTAGTATCGGGGGAGATAGCAATCAGCCCCAGCATTTT

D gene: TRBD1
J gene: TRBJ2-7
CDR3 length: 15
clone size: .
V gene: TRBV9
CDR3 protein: CASSVEGQGRYEQYF
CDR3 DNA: TGTGCCAGCAGCGTAGAAGGACAGGGCCGCTACGAGCAGTACTTC

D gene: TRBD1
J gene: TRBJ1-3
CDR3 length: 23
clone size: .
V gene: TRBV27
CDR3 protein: CASRQIPGQVPPSTSRSGNTIYF
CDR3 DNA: TGTGCCAGCAGACAAATCCCGGGACAGGTGCCACCATCTACCAGCCGCTCTGGAAACACCATATATTTT

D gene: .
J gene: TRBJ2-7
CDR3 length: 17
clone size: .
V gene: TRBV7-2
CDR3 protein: CASSVRGQRGISYEQYF
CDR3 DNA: TGTGCCAGCAGCGTAAGGGGGCAGCGGGGGATCTCCTACGAGCAGTACTTC

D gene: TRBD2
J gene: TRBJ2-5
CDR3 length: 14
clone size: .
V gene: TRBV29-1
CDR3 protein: CSVVAGGPGETQYF
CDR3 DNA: TGCAGCGTTGTAGCGGGAGGGCCTGGGGAGACCCAGTACTTC

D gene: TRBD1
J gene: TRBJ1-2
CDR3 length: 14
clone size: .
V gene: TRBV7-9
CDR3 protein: CASSFGQGASGYTF
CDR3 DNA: TGTGCCAGCAGCTTCGGACAGGGGGCCAGCGGCTACACCTTC

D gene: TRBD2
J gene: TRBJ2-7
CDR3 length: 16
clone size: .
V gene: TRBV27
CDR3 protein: CASSLGLAGNTYEQYF
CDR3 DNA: TGTGCCAGCAGTTTAGGTCTAGCGGGTAATACCTACGAGCAGTACTTC

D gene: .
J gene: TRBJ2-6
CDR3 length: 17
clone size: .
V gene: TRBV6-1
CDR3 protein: CASSEAPRPSGANVLTF
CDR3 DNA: TGTGCCAGCAGTGAAGCCCCCAGACCCTCTGGGGCCAACGTCCTGACTTTC

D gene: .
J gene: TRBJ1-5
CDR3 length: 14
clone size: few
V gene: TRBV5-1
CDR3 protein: CASSLIPGEQPQHF
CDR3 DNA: TGCGCCAGCAGCTTGATACCGGGCGAACAGCCCCAGCATTTT

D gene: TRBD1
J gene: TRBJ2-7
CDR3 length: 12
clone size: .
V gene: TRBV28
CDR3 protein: CASRQGIYEQYF
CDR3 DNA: TGTGCCAGCCGACAGGGAATCTACGAGCAGTACTTC

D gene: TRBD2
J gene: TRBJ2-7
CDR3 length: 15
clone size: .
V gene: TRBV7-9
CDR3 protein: CASSPRAGEGYEQYF
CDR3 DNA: TGTGCCAGCAGCCCAAGAGCGGGAGAGGGATACGAGCAGTACTTC

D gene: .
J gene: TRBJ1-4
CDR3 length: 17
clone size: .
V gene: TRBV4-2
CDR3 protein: CASSPQMEVRTNEKLFF
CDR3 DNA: TGTGCCAGCAGCCCCCAGATGGAGGTTCGCACTAATGAAAAACTGTTTTTT

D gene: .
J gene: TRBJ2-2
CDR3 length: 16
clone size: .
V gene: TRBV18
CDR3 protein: CASSPWDKANTGELFF
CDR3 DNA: TGTGCCAGCTCACCATGGGACAAAGCTAACACCGGGGAGCTGTTTTTT

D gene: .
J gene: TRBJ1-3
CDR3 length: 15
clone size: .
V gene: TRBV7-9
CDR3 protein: CASSLVTGSGNTIYF
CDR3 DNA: TGTGCCAGCAGCTTAGTAACAGGCTCTGGAAACACCATATATTTT

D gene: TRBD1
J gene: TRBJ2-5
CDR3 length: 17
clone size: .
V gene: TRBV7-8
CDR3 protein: CASSLVRTGGPQETQYF
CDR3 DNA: TGTGCCAGCAGCTTAGTTCGGACAGGGGGCCCACAAGAGACCCAGTACTTC

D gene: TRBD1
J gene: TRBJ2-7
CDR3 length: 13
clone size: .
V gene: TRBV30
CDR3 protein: CAWRWGQGHEQYF
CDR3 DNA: TGTGCCTGGAGGTGGGGACAGGGCCACGAGCAGTACTTC

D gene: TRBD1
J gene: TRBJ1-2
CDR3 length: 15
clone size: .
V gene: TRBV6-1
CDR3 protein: CASSEAGQGYYGYTF
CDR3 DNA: TGTGCCAGCAGTGAAGCGGGACAGGGGTACTATGGCTACACCTTC

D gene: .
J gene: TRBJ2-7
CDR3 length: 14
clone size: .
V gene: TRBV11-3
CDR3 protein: CASSPGMGAYEQYF
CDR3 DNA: TGTGCCAGCAGCCCCGGGATGGGCGCCTACGAGCAGTACTTC

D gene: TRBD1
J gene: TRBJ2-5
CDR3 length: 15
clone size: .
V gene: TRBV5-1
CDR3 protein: CASSLWGQERETQYF
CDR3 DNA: TGCGCCAGCAGCTTGTGGGGACAGGAGCGTGAGACCCAGTACTTC

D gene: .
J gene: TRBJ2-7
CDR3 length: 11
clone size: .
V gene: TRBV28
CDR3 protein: CASSARVEQYF
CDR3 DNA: TGTGCCAGCAGTGCACGGGTCGAGCAGTACTTC

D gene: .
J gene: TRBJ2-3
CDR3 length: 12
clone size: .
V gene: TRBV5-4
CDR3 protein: CASGPIPDTQYF
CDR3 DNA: TGTGCCAGCGGCCCCATACCAGATACGCAGTATTTT

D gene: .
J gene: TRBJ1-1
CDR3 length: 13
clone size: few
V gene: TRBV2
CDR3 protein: CASSSGGAGEAFF
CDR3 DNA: TGTGCCAGCAGTTCGGGTGGGGCTGGGGAAGCTTTCTTT

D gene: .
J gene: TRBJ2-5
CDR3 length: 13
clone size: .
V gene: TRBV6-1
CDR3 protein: CASSQGWQETQYF
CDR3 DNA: TGTGCCAGCAGTCAGGGTTGGCAAGAGACCCAGTACTTC